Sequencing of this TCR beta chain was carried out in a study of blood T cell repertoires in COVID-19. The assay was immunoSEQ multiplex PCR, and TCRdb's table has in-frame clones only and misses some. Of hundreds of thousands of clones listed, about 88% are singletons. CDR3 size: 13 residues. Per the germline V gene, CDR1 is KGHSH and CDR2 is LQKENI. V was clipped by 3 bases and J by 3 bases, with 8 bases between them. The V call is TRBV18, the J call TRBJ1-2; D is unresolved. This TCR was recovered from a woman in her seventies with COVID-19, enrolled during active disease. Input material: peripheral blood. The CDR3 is CASSPGRDYGYTF. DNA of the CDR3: TGTGCCAGCTCACCTGGGCGGGACTATGGCTACACCTTC.